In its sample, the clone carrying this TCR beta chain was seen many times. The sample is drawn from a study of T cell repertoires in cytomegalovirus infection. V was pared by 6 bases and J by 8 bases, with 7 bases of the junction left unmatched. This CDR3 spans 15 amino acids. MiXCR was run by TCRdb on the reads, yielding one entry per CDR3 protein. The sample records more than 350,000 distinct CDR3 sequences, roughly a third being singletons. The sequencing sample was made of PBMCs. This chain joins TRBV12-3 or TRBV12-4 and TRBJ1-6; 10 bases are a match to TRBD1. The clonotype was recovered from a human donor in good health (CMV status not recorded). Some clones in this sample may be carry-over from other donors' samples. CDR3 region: CASRRQGATDSPLHF. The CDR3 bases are TGTGCCAGCAGACGACAGGGGGCCACTGATTCACCCCTCCACTTT.